The present entry profiles one T cell receptor (beta chain) with its context. Which antigen it targets is not known. No base-level quality is on record; no much larger clone is a single base apart. The collaborating institutions used their own protocols to collect whole blood in K2EDTA tubes. For TCRbeta analysis, collaborators shipped samples in one of three forms: frozen whole blood, isolated PBMCs, or DNA extracted from either of those sample types. TCRbeta CDR3 regions were amplified from genomic DNA by means of the immunoSEQ Assay, a bias-controlled multiplex PCR. On the authors' methods: Nucleated cell counts per sample were estimated from amplification of reference gene primers within the assay. Sequence reads were collapsed and filtered to measure the absolute abundance of every unique TCRbeta CDR3 rearrangement. For each sample, productive Simpson clonality was calculated as the square root of Simpson's diversity index over productive rearrangements. In its TCRdb copy, this immuneACCESS table keeps in-frame sequences only and misses some clones. Where compared with another copy, unresolved V genes explain less than half of these, and the others have no known cause. D and trimming were read from the DNA, whereas the V and J calls and clone size are those reported in that table. The sample records some 70,000 clones, approximately 90% of which are singletons. Around 0.6% of the sample is held by the ten biggest clonotypes.

After removal of 2 bases from V and 7 bases from J, the junction retains 18 bases not matched to a gene. Including the terminal cysteine and phenylalanine, the CDR3 comprises 18 residues. The only DNA kept is the CDR3, 54 bases in frame from the first base. CDR1 and CDR2, looked up from the germline V gene (reference sequence), are MNHEY and SMNVEV. These data originate in a study of blood T cell repertoires in COVID-19 (TCRdb year 2020). About the study as a whole: Samples covering the acute and convalescent phases of COVID-19 were provided by collaborators in the United States, Italy and Spain. The material from the prospective study consisted of cDNA or gDNA derived from T cells, B-cell-depleted T cells, or PBMCs. Subjects who had been exposed to COVID-19, were actively infected with it, or had recovered from it provided the deeply sampled blood TCRbeta repertoires that made up the dataset. The repertoires were released in a freely available public database meant as a resource for research on the immune response to SARS-CoV-2. The samples were drawn from the first 160 participants of the ongoing ImmuneRACE study and from 950 to 1,500 subjects provided by 6 global collaborators. Nearly every sample came with metadata listing a de-identified subject ID, COVID-19 status, age in years and sex. Where HLA class I and class II types were available, the types were taken from metadata supplied by the sample provider, not from assay-based typing. Broader findings and caveats from the paper: The amount of clinical and demographic metadata varied by source and participant and was provided uncurated.

Input material: peripheral blood. The receptor's source is a man aged 55-75 years with acute or convalescent COVID-19. The sequence is built from TRBV27 and TRBJ2-5, and 8 junctional nucleotides match TRBD1. CDR3 region: CASSLPPGTGGVRRTQYF. In nucleotides, the sequence is TGTGCCAGCAGTTTACCCCCTGGGACAGGTGGCGTGAGACGGACCCAGTACTTC.